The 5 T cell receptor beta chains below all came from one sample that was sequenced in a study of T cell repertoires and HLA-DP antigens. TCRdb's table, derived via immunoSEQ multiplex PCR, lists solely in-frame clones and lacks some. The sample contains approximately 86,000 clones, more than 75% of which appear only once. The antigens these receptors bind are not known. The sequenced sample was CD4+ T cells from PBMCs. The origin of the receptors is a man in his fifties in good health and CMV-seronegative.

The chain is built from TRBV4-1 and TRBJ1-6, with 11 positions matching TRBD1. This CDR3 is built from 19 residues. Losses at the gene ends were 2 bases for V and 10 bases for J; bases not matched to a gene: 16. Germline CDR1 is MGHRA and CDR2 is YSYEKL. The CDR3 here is CASSQRLNDPGQGGSPLHF. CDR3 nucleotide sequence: TGCGCCAGCAGCCAAAGATTGAACGATCCGGGACAGGGGGGGTCACCCCTCCACTTT.

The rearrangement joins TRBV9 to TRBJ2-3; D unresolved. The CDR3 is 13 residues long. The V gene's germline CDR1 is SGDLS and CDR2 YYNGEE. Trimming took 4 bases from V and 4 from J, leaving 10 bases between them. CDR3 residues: CASSFNSADTQYF. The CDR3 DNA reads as TGTGCCAGCAGCTTTAACTCTGCAGATACGCAGTATTTT. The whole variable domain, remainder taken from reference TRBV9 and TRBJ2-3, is DSGVTQTPKHLITATGQRVTLRCSPRSGDLSVYWYQQSLDQGLQFLIQYYNGEERAKGNILERFSAQQFPDLHSELNLSSLELGDSALYFCASSFNSADTQYFGPGTRLTVL.

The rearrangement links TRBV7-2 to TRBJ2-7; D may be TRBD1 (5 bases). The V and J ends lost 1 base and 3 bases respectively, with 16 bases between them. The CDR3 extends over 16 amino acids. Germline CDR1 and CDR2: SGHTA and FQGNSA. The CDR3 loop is CASSLGVFGQGYEQYF. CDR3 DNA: TGTGCCAGCAGCTTAGGGGTCTTTGGGCAGGGCTACGAGCAGTACTTC.

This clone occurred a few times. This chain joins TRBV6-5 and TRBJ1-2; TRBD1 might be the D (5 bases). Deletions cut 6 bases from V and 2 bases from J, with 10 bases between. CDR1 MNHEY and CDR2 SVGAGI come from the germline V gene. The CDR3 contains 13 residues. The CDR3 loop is CASRLDSNYGYTF. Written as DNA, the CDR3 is TGTGCCAGCAGACTTGACAGCAACTATGGCTACACCTTC.

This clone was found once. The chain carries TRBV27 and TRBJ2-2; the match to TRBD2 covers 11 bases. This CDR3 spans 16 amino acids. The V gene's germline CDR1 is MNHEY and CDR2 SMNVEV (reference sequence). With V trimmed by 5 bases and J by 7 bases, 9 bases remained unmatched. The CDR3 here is CASSRSGRGRGGELFF. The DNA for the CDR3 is TGTGCCAGCAGTCGTAGCGGGAGGGGCCGAGGCGGGGAGCTGTTTTTT.